This T cell receptor (beta chain) was captured in a study of T cell clonotyping in hematopoietic cell transplantation. Clones were sequenced by immunoSEQ multiplex PCR, and TCRdb holds only the in-frame ones, with some missing. Among 4,500 to 5,000 clones, 90% were seen once, and the ten largest hold 5%. A note on this clone: The antigen is undetermined.

The CDR3 runs to 16 residues. V lost 3 bases, J lost 4 bases, and 11 bases stayed unmatched. Germline-derived CDR1 and CDR2 are LNHDA and SQIVND (reference sequence). Points from the study as a whole: Pathologically expanded recipient clonotypes increased progressively from day 30 to day 180 as diversity fell. Higher Inverse Simpson Index values in graft donor and pretransplant recipient predicted broader posttransplant TCR diversity. Few recipient clonotypes overlapped donors; over 97% were de novo at given depth.

The chain links TRBV19 to TRBJ1-2; 7 nucleotides match TRBD1. The receptor's source is a man aged 35-49 years in good health. Some clones in this sample may be carry-over from other donors' samples. Sequenced input: peripheral blood mononuclear cells. CDR3 in amino acids: CASSMRPGGPSYGYTF. The CDR3 region has the DNA TGTGCCAGTAGTATGCGCCCAGGGGGGCCTAGCTATGGCTACACCTTC.